Listed here are 30 T cell receptor beta chains from one sample, sequenced in a study of identical twins. Each CDR3 protein gets one entry after TCRdb re-called the 5' RACE reads with MiXCR. The sample yields about 430,000 distinct CDR3 sequences, less than 20% seen once. The sample consisted of naive T cells sorted from blood. These receptor sequences come from a middle-aged man in good health.

This clonotype was seen a handful of times. V gene TRBV7-2 combines with J gene TRBJ1-3; 8 bases are shared with TRBD1. V was clipped by 7 bases and J by 2 bases; unmatched bases: 13. Germline assignment: CDR1 SGHTA and CDR2 FQGNSA. The CDR3 runs 17 residues. Here the CDR3 DNA reads TGTGCCAGCATCAGCACTGACAGGGGCCTTCCTGGAAACACCATATATTTT. Translation gives CASISTDRGLPGNTIYF.

The chain employs TRBV5-1 and TRBJ1-5; a possible D gene is TRBD1 (6 bases). Germline loops: CDR1 SGHRS, CDR2 YFSETQ. The CDR3 consists of 15 residues. V was shortened by 5 bases and J by 0 bases, with 12 bases between the two germline ends. The CDR3 nucleotides are TGCGCCAGCAGATGGTCAGGGGATAGCAATCAGCCCCAGCATTTT. Translation: CASRWSGDSNQPQHF.

The chain uses TRBV12-1 and TRBJ1-1; the D call TRBD1 from the table was never checked on the DNA. TRBV12-1 is a listed pseudogene. The CDR3 sequence is 17 residues long. The CDR3 region is CASTQRAIQGSSTEAFF. In DNA form, the CDR3 reads TGTGCCAGCACGCAACGGGCGATCCAGGGGTCGAGCACTGAAGCTTTCTTT.

The sample holds many counts of this clonotype. The genes are TRBV29-1 and TRBJ2-7; D is possibly TRBD2 (6 bases). Germline CDR1 and CDR2: SQVTM and ANQGSEA. V was cut by 0 bases and J by 4 bases, with 10 bases left in between. This CDR3 region has 13 residues. As DNA, the CDR3 is TGCAGCGTTGAAGATACTAGCAAATACGAGCAGTACTTC. Protein product: CSVEDTSKYEQYF.

This clonotype was recorded many times. The V gene is TRBV20-1, the J gene TRBJ2-7; D gene ambiguous. Trimming took off 5 bases at V and 6 bases at J, with 11 bases between the two ends. The germline gives CDR1 DFQATT, CDR2 SNEGSKA (reference sequence). The CDR3 loop spans 11 amino acids. The CDR3 nucleotides are TGCAGTGCTTGGCCGACCGGCGAGCAGTACTTC. It codes for CSAWPTGEQYF.

This clonotype appeared a few times. The chain employs TRBV4-1 and TRBJ2-3; D gene unclear. This CDR3 has 13 amino acids. The germline V gene encodes CDR1 MGHRA and CDR2 YSYEKL. The V end was cut by 6 bases, the J end by 9 bases, with 16 bases between. CDR3 region: CASRPAGPGTQYF. The CDR3 bases are TGCGCCAGCAGACCAGCCGGGCCAGGCACGCAGTATTTT.

DNA of the CDR3: TGTGCCAGCAGTGAGGGACAGGGGGCCGGCTATGGCTACACCTTC. Its protein is CASSEGQGAGYGYTF. This chain connects TRBV6-1 to TRBJ1-2, with 12 nucleotides matching TRBD1. The CDR3 has 15 amino acids. Germline values: CDR1 MNHNS, CDR2 SASEGT. Trimming cost V 3 bases and J 4 bases; bases outside gene matches: 3.

The rearrangement uses TRBV12-3 or TRBV12-4 and TRBJ2-5, with D perhaps being TRBD1 or TRBD2 (5 bases each). There are 13 residues in the CDR3. Trimming pared 6 bases from V and 4 bases from J, leaving 12 bases between. The CDR3 spells CASRIEGSETQYF. CDR3 DNA sequence: TGTGCCAGCAGGATCGAGGGGTCAGAGACCCAGTACTTC.

This clonotype was seen repeatedly, ten times or more. The rearrangement links TRBV20-1 to TRBJ2-7, with D unclear. V dropped 0 bases and J dropped 0 bases, with 12 bases sitting between them. Germline V gene sequence: CDR1 DFQATT, CDR2 SNEGSKA (reference sequence). The CDR3 length is 15 residues. Here the CDR3 reads CSARDLTKASYEQYF. As DNA, the CDR3 is TGCAGTGCTAGAGATCTCACTAAAGCCTCCTACGAGCAGTACTTC.

This clonotype was detected a few times. V is TRBV2 and J is TRBJ1-5; no clear D gene. Trimming shortened V by 4 bases and J by 3 bases, and 7 bases separated the two germline ends. Germline CDR1 is SNHLY and CDR2 is FYNNEI. The CDR3 loop spans 13 amino acids. CDR3 bases: TGTGCCAGCAGTGTTGAGGTCAATCAGCCCCAGCATTTT. This sequence encodes CASSVEVNQPQHF.

This clonotype was seen at least ten times. The chain joins TRBV19 to TRBJ1-1; D call uncertain. V was cut by 5 bases and J by 0 bases, with 16 bases left in between. This CDR3 region has 16 residues. The V gene's germline CDR1 is LNHDA and CDR2 SQIVND (reference sequence). Written as DNA, the CDR3 is TGTGCCAGTAGTCCCCTGGGAGGTGGATTGAACACTGAAGCTTTCTTT. This encodes CASSPLGGGLNTEAFF.

This clonotype has only a few counts. The rearrangement links TRBV7-9 to TRBJ1-4, with a tentative D call TRBD1 (5 bases). This CDR3 has 15 residues. Germline loops: CDR1 SEHNR, CDR2 FQNEAQ (reference sequence). V was shortened by 9 bases and J by 8 bases, with 22 bases between the two germline ends. The DNA for the CDR3 is TGTGCCAGTGGAAGGGACGGCGACTCATGGGAAAAACTGTTTTTT. This translates into CASGRDGDSWEKLFF.

The chain joins TRBV20-1 to TRBJ1-2; 7 bases fit TRBD1. This CDR3 has 16 residues. Germline trimming cut 6 bases from V and 6 bases from J; bases unmatched to any gene: 19. Germline CDR1 DFQATT, CDR2 SNEGSKA (reference sequence). The DNA of the CDR3 is TGCAGTGCCATCAGGGGACAGACCATTCTCTTCGATGGCTACACCTTC. Translated: CSAIRGQTILFDGYTF.

The rearrangement joins TRBV5-4 to TRBJ1-1, with D maybe TRBD1 (6 bases). CDR1 is SGHNT and CDR2 is YYREEE in the germline V gene (reference sequence). CDR3 length: 13 residues. The ends were cut back, 2 bases at V and 11 bases at J, with 16 bases in the middle. In nucleotides, the CDR3 is TGTGCCAGCAGCTTCCACGAAGGGGGGTTGGCTTTCTTT. It translates to CASSFHEGGLAFF.

The CDR3: CASSLEFDTQYF. CDR3 coding DNA: TGTGCCAGCAGCTTAGAGTTCGATACGCAGTATTTT. This chain uses TRBV7-6 with TRBJ2-3; D call uncertain. This CDR3 has 12 amino acids. Looked up from germline, CDR1 is SGHVS and CDR2 is FNYEAQ. Trimming removed 1 base at V and 6 bases at J, with 5 bases between.

This clonotype was detected ten times or more. This rearrangement joins TRBV7-2 to TRBJ2-7, with 7 nucleotides matching TRBD1. The CDR3 totals 15 residues. CDR1 and CDR2 (germline): SGHTA, FQGNSA. V lost 6 bases, J lost 1 base, and 9 bases stayed unmatched. CDR3 nucleotide sequence: TGTGCCAGCAGACGAGACAGGGACGTTTCCTACGAGCAGTACTTC. Its protein is CASRRDRDVSYEQYF.

V gene TRBV6-2 or TRBV6-3 combines with J gene TRBJ2-1, with D perhaps being TRBD1 or TRBD2 (5 bases each). Germline CDR1 is MNHEY and CDR2 is SVGEGT. The CDR3 is 17 amino acids. V lost 2 bases and J lost 9, with 23 bases in between. CDR3 in amino acids: CASSYNPLGPSRVEQFF. Written as DNA, the CDR3 is TGTGCCAGCAGTTACAACCCCCTCGGTCCTAGCAGGGTTGAGCAGTTCTTC.

This clonotype was found many times. The chain employs TRBV9 and TRBJ1-2, with D perhaps TRBD1 (5 bases). This CDR3 has 15 residues. Germline V lookup: CDR1 SGDLS, CDR2 YYNGEE. V shed 4 bases and J shed 6 bases, with 19 bases lying between them. CDR3 region: CASSPRFGDWHGYTF. CDR3 nucleotides: TGTGCCAGCAGCCCTCGTTTTGGGGACTGGCATGGCTACACCTTC.

V and J are TRBV7-9 and TRBJ2-7; possibly TRBD2 for D (6 bases). The CDR3 contains 15 residues. V shed 1 base and J shed 2 bases, with 12 bases lying between them. Germline V lookup: CDR1 SEHNR, CDR2 FQNEAQ (reference sequence). This CDR3 reads CASSLGRDAAYEQYF. The DNA of the CDR3 is TGTGCCAGCAGCTTAGGGAGGGATGCTGCCTACGAGCAGTACTTC.

This clonotype occurred many times. The CDR3 DNA follows: TGCAGTGCACCGGGACAGGGGGCTTACAATGAGCAGTTCTTC. Its protein product is CSAPGQGAYNEQFF. V and J are TRBV20-1 and TRBJ2-1; 12 bases line up with TRBD1. The V and J ends lost 6 bases and 4 bases, in that order; junction bases with no gene match: 4. Germline CDR1 DFQATT, CDR2 SNEGSKA (reference sequence). This CDR3 contains 14 residues.

This clonotype was detected only a few times. CDR3 DNA: TGTGCCAGCAGTCTCGGGGAGAACAATGAGCAGTTCTTC. Protein product: CASSLGENNEQFF. J is TRBJ2-1 and V is TRBV2, with D possibly TRBD2 on 5 matching bases. Germline V gene lookup returns CDR1 SNHLY and CDR2 FYNNEI. The CDR3 totals 13 residues. V shed 5 bases and J shed 5 bases, with 10 bases lying between them.

The rearrangement links TRBV4-2 to TRBJ1-3; D remains unclear. The CDR3 extends over 15 amino acids. Trimming took off 1 base at V and 3 bases at J, with 10 bases between the two ends. In germline, CDR1 is LGHNA, CDR2 YNFKEQ. CDR3: CASSQGLRGGNTIYF. In DNA, the CDR3 is TGTGCCAGCAGCCAAGGGCTCCGGGGTGGAAACACCATATATTTT.

Remarks on this clonotype: A read error is possible here, since a much larger clone lies one base away. V and J are TRBV2 and TRBJ2-4; possible D gene TRBD1, 5 bases. From germline, CDR1 is SNHLY and CDR2 FYNNEI. The CDR3 contains 14 residues. Trimming left V 6 bases short and J 7 bases short, with 16 bases between. CDR3 protein: CASSGGQARNIQYF. As DNA, the CDR3 is TGTGCCAGCAGCGGCGGACAAGCACGGAACATTCAGTACTTC.

This clonotype was found many times. The rearrangement links TRBV12-3 or TRBV12-4 to TRBJ1-5; the match to TRBD1 covers 10 bases. This CDR3 contains 14 residues. The junction had 2 bases not matched to a gene; V was cut back by 3 bases and J by 6 bases. This CDR3 reads CASSLGTGVQPQHF. The CDR3 region has the DNA TGTGCCAGCAGTTTGGGGACAGGGGTTCAGCCCCAGCATTTT.

This clonotype appeared a few times. J is TRBJ1-5 and V is TRBV28; perhaps TRBD1 as D (5 bases). Trimming stripped 6 bases from V and 6 bases from J, with 9 bases between. Germline CDR1 is MDHEN and CDR2 is SYDVKM. The CDR3 runs 12 residues. The CDR3: CASRRGIQPQHF. For the CDR3, the DNA is TGTGCCAGCAGACGGGGGATTCAGCCCCAGCATTTT.

Many counts were recorded for this clonotype. The J gene is TRBJ2-2, the V gene TRBV6-1; D is possibly TRBD2 (6 bases). The V and J ends lost 7 bases and 4 bases respectively, with 16 bases between them. CDR1 is MNHNS, CDR2 SASEGT, per germline. This CDR3 region has 15 residues. In nucleotides, the CDR3 is TGTGCCAGCATCGACCACGGGGGTTTCACCGGGGAGCTGTTTTTT. This sequence encodes CASIDHGGFTGELFF.

This rearrangement joins TRBV7-6 to TRBJ2-2, with D unresolved. Trimming cost V 1 base and J 0 bases, with 12 bases left between them. The CDR3 covers 17 residues. The germline gives CDR1 SGHVS, CDR2 FNYEAQ. The CDR3 nucleotides read TGTGCCAGCAGCTTAGAGTGGGCGCGGCCGAACACCGGGGAGCTGTTTTTT. This codes for CASSLEWARPNTGELFF.

This clonotype was detected a few times. The J gene is TRBJ2-7, the V gene TRBV29-1; no clear D gene. CDR1 and CDR2 from the germline V gene are SQVTM and ANQGSEA. The CDR3 runs 13 residues. V dropped 5 bases and J dropped 0 bases, with 11 bases sitting between them. This CDR3 reads CSVRIPNSYEQYF. Here the CDR3 DNA reads TGCAGCGTTCGGATCCCCAACTCCTACGAGCAGTACTTC.

This clonotype was counted a few times. The chain links TRBV27 to TRBJ2-1; TRBD2 matches at 9 bases. The CDR3 extends over 15 amino acids. The V gene's germline CDR1 is MNHEY and CDR2 SMNVEV (reference sequence). J gave up 10 bases and V 5 bases, and 12 bases lay outside the gene matches. CDR3 protein: CASSLFGGLAQEQFF. For the CDR3, the DNA is TGTGCCAGCAGTCTCTTTGGGGGACTAGCTCAGGAGCAGTTCTTC.

V is TRBV6-5 and J is TRBJ1-1, with TRBD1 as a possible D gene (6 bases). V lost 3 bases to trimming and J lost 4 bases, with 9 bases between them. The CDR3 contains 13 residues. Germline V lookup: CDR1 MNHEY, CDR2 SVGAGI. The CDR3 loop is CASSYGDTTEAFF. CDR3 sequence (DNA): TGTGCCAGCAGTTATGGGGACACCACTGAAGCTTTCTTT.